One and the same sample provided the 3 T cell receptor beta chains below, sequenced in a study of blood T cell repertoires in COVID-19 (dated by TCRdb to the early 2020s). Library creation used the immunoSEQ multiplex PCR assay. TCRdb limited this immuneACCESS table to in-frame rearrangements with V and J called. A share of clones is missing; checked studies link under half to unresolved V genes, and the rest is unexplained. Recorded for this sample are 150,000 to 200,000 clones; approximately 88% of them occurred a single time. 6.5% to 7.5% of the sample is in the top ten clones. What was sequenced was peripheral blood. The receptors stem from a woman between 40 and 50 years old with COVID-19, enrolled during active disease.

The rearrangement links TRBV5-6 to TRBJ1-6; D not resolved. Between the trimmed V and J ends, which lost 4 bases and 0 bases, there was a span of 8 bases. Germline V gene lookup returns CDR1 SGHDT and CDR2 YYEEEE. This CDR3 spans 15 amino acids. The chain's CDR3 is CASSRRSSYNSPLHF. Here the CDR3 DNA reads TGTGCCAGCAGCCGGCGGAGCTCCTATAATTCACCCCTCCACTTT.

The V and J genes are TRBV27 and TRBJ1-1, with 12 positions matching TRBD1. V trimming: 7 bases; J trimming: 6 bases; junction bases outside the gene matches: 21. CDR3 length equals 19 residues. Per germline, CDR1 MNHEY and CDR2 SMNVEV (reference sequence). The CDR3 region has the DNA TGTGCCAGCACCCTCCGGGACAGGGGGCGATGGGCCCCCGGGGCTGAAGCTTTCTTT. Protein sequence: CASTLRDRGRWAPGAEAFF.

The V call is TRBV29-1, the J call TRBJ2-7; 7 bases align to TRBD1. Germline lookup yields CDR1 SQVTM and CDR2 ANQGSEA. V lost 8 bases and J lost 2; bases outside the gene matches: 6. The CDR3 totals 12 residues. CDR3 DNA sequence: TGCAGCTTCCGGGACAGCGCCTACGAGCAGTACTTC. Translating gives CSFRDSAYEQYF.